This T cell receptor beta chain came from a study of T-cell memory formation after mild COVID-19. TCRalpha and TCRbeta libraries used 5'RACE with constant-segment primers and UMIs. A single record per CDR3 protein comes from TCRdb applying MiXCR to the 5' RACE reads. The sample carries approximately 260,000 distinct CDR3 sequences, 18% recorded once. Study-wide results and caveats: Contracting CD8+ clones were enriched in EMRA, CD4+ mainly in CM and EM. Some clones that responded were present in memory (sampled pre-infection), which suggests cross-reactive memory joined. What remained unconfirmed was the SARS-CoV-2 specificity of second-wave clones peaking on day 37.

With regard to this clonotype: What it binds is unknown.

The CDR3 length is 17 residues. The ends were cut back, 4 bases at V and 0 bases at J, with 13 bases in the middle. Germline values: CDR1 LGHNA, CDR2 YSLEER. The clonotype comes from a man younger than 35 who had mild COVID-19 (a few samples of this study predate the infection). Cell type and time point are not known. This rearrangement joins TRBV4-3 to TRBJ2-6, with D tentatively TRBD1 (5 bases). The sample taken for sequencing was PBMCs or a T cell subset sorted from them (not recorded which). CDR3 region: CASSPLGVVSGANVLTF. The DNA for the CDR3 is TGCGCCAGCAGCCCCCTAGGGGTGGTCTCTGGGGCCAACGTCCTGACTTTC.